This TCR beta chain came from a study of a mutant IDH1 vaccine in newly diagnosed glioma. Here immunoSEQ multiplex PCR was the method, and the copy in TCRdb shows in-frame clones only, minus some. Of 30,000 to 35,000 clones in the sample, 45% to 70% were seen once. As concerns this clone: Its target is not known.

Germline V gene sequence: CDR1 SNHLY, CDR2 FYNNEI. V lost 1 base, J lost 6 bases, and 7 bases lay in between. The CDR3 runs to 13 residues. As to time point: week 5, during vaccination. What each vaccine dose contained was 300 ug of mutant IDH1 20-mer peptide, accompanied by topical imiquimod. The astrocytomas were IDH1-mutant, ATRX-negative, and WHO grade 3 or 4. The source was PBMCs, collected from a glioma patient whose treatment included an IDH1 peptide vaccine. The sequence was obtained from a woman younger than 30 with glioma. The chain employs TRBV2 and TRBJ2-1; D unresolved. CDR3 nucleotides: TGTGCCAGCAGTGAAGAACGGATCAATGAGCAGTTCTTC. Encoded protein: CASSEERINEQFF.